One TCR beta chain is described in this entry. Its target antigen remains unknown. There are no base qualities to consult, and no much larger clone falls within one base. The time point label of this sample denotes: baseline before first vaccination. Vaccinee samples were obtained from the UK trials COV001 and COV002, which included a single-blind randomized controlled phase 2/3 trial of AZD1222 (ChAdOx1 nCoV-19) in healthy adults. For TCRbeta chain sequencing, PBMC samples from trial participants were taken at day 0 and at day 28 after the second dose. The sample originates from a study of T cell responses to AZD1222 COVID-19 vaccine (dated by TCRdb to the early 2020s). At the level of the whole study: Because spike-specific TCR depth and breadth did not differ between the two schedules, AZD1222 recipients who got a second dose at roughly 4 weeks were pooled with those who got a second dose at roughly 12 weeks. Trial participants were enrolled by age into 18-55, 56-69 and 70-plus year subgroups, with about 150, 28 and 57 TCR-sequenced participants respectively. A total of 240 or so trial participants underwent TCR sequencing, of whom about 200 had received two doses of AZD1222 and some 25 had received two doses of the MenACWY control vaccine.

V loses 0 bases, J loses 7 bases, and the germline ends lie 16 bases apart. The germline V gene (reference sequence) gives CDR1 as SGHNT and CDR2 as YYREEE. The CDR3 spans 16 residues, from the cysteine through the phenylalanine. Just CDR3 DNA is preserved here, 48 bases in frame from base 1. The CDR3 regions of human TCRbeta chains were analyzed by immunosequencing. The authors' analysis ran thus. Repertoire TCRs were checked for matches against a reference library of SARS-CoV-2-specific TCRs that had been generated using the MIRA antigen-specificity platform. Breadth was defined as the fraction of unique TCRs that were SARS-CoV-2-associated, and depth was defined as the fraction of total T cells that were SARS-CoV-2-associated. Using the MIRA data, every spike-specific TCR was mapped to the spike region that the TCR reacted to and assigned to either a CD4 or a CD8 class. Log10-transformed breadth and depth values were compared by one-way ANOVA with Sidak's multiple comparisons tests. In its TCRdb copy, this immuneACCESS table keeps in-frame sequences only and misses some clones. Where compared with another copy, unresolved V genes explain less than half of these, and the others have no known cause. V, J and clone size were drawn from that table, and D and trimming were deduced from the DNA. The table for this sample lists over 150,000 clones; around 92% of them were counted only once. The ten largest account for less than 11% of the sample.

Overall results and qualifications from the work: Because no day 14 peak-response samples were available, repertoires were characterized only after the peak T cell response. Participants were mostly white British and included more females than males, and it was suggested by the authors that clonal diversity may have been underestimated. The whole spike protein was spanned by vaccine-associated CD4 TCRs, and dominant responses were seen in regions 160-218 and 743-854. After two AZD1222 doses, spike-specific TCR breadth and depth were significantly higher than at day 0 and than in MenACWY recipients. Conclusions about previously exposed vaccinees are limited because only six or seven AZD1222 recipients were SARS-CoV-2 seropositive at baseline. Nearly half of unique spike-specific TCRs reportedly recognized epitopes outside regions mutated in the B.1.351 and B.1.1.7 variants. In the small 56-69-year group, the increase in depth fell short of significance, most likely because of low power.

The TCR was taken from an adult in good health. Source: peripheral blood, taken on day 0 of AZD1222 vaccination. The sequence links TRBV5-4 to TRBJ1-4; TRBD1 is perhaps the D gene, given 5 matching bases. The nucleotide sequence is TGTGCCAGCAGCTTGGGACAGAGAAAAAAGCTTGAAAAACTGTTTTTT. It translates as CASSLGQRKKLEKLFF.